These 15 T cell receptor beta chains were all obtained from the same sample, sequenced in a study of cytomegalovirus exposure and HLA in healthy donors (dated by TCRdb to between 2016 and 2019). The library was generated by the immunoSEQ multiplex PCR assay. TCRdb took over this immuneACCESS table, retaining in-frame rearrangements with V and J assigned. Such tables are incomplete; in checked studies, under half of the missing clones stem from an unresolved V gene, and the remainder is unexplained. The sample contains some 69,000 clones, just under 95% of them found a single time. The ten largest clones add up to less than 4.5% of the sample. The specimen sequenced was PBMCs. The receptors come from a young man in good health and CMV-seropositive.

The chain joins TRBV6-6 to TRBJ2-7; 10 nucleotides agree with TRBD2. V lost 5 bases, J lost 2 bases, and 3 bases stayed unmatched. CDR1 and CDR2 (germline): MNHNY, SVGAGI (reference sequence). The CDR3 is made up of 14 amino acids. CDR3 sequence reads: CASSRTSGTYEQYF. CDR3 sequence (DNA): TGTGCCAGCAGTCGGACTAGCGGAACCTACGAGCAGTACTTC.

The chain joins TRBV27 to TRBJ2-5; unclear D gene. Trimming cost V 3 bases and J 0 bases, with 5 bases left between them. Germline values: CDR1 MNHEY, CDR2 SMNVEV (reference sequence). This CDR3 has 13 amino acids. For the CDR3, the DNA is TGTGCCAGCAGTTTCCAGTACCAAGAGACCCAGTACTTC. Its protein is CASSFQYQETQYF.

The V gene is TRBV9, the J gene TRBJ1-2, with a possible D match to TRBD1 (5 bases). The V end lost 0 bases, the J end lost 0 bases, and 18 bases lay between the germline ends. The CDR3 covers 18 residues. Germline V lookup: CDR1 SGDLS, CDR2 YYNGEE. CDR3 sequence reads: CASSVEGDVGRSNYGYTF. The CDR3 DNA follows: TGTGCCAGCAGCGTAGAAGGGGATGTAGGGCGTTCTAACTATGGCTACACCTTC.

This clone was detected only a few times. The CDR3 coding sequence is TGCGCCAGCAGCTTGGAGGGGGACAGCAGCTATGGCTACACCTTC. Its translation is CASSLEGDSSYGYTF. V is TRBV5-1 and J is TRBJ1-2, with TRBD1 matching 7 bases. The CDR3 spans 15 residues. Trimming took 0 bases from V and 4 from J; bases not matched to a gene: 6. CDR1 is SGHRS, CDR2 YFSETQ, per germline.

The V and J genes are TRBV6-5 and TRBJ1-6, with D possibly being TRBD1 (5 bases). V lost 0 bases and J 14 bases, leaving 14 bases between the germline ends. The germline V gene encodes CDR1 MNHEY and CDR2 SVGAGI. The CDR3 is 14 amino acids. Written as DNA, the CDR3 is TGTGCCAGCAGTTACTCGACCATTGGAGGGGCCCTCCACTTT. Translating gives CASSYSTIGGALHF.

The CDR3 is CASSYTGGEENIQYF. Here the CDR3 DNA reads TGTGCCAGCAGCTATACAGGGGGCGAGGAAAACATTCAGTACTTC. V gene TRBV5-6 combines with J gene TRBJ2-4; 9 bases match TRBD1. This CDR3 region has 15 residues. Unmatched junction bases numbered 6, after V lost 3 bases and J lost 5 bases. Germline CDR1 and CDR2: SGHDT and YYEEEE.

This chain connects TRBV27 to TRBJ1-1; a weak D match, TRBD1 (6 bases). Trimming left V 3 bases short and J 0 bases short, with 14 bases between. CDR1 and CDR2 (germline): MNHEY, SMNVEV (reference sequence). CDR3 length equals 16 residues. The CDR3 loop is CASSFWGPELNTEAFF. The CDR3 DNA reads as TGTGCCAGCAGTTTCTGGGGGCCGGAACTGAACACTGAAGCTTTCTTT.

The chain is built from TRBV10-3 and TRBJ2-3; possible D gene TRBD2, 5 bases. V gave up 10 bases and J gave up 1 base, with 12 bases separating them. This CDR3 has 13 amino acids. Germline V gene sequence: CDR1 ENHRY, CDR2 SYGVKD. CDR3 residues: CASGLIRTDTQYF. In DNA, the CDR3 is TGTGCCAGCGGACTCATCCGCACAGATACGCAGTATTTT.

V is TRBV4-1 and J is TRBJ1-4; D gene uncertain. The germline V gene has CDR1 MGHRA and CDR2 YSYEKL. The CDR3 runs to 13 residues. Trimming took 4 bases from V and 8 from J, leaving 11 bases between them. DNA for the CDR3: TGCGCCAGCAGCCTTAGGAGACGAGAAAAACTGTTTTTT. Translation gives CASSLRRREKLFF.

This chain uses TRBV11-2 with TRBJ2-6; a possible D gene is TRBD2 (5 bases). The CDR3 length is 18 residues. The V and J ends lost 5 bases and 1 base respectively, with 18 bases between them. The V gene's germline CDR1 is SGHAT and CDR2 FQNNGV. CDR3 nucleotides: TGTGCCAGCAGCCCAGGACTCTACCCCTTATCTGGGGCCAACGTCCTGACTTTC. This gives the protein CASSPGLYPLSGANVLTF. Filled out from reference TRBV11-2 and TRBJ2-6, the complete variable domain reads EAGVAQSPRYKIIEKRQSVAFWCNPISGHATLYWYQQILGQGPKLLIQFQNNGVVDDSQLPKDRFSAERLKGVDSTLKIQPAKLEDSAVYLCASSPGLYPLSGANVLTFGAGSRLTVL.

This chain connects TRBV4-2 to TRBJ1-4, with 7 bases matching TRBD1. With 3 bases clipped from V and 4 bases from J, the junction kept 5 bases outside the gene matches. This CDR3 has 15 amino acids. The germline CDR1 and CDR2 sequences are LGHNA and YNFKEQ. CDR3 sequence: CASSQKGTVNEKLFF. In DNA, the CDR3 is TGTGCCAGCAGCCAGAAGGGGACAGTTAATGAAAAACTGTTTTTT.

The J gene is TRBJ2-5, the V gene TRBV10-2; D may be TRBD2 (6 bases). Germline assignment: CDR1 WSHSY and CDR2 SAAADI. The CDR3 runs to 14 residues. Trimming stripped 5 bases from V and 4 bases from J, with 14 bases between. DNA of the CDR3: TGCGCCAGCAGTCCCGGGACTCGGTCAGAGACCCAGTACTTC. It encodes CASSPGTRSETQYF.

This sequence joins TRBV10-3 and TRBJ2-7, with 7 positions matching TRBD1. Unmatched junction bases numbered 6, after V lost 2 bases and J lost 5 bases. The CDR3 length is 14 residues. Germline V gives CDR1 ENHRY, CDR2 SYGVKD. The DNA for the CDR3 is TGTGCCATCAGTGAGACAGGGGTTCGCCACGAGCAGTACTTC. Its protein product is CAISETGVRHEQYF.

The V gene is TRBV7-2, the J gene TRBJ1-5; no clear D gene. The CDR3 is 14 residues long. Germline V gives CDR1 SGHTA, CDR2 FQGNSA. V lost 5 bases, J lost 6 bases, and 14 bases lay in between. The CDR3: CASSNAYSLQPQHF. CDR3 DNA: TGTGCCAGCAGCAATGCTTATAGTCTTCAGCCCCAGCATTTT.

This sequence joins TRBV7-8 and TRBJ2-5, with unresolved D. The CDR3 loop spans 12 amino acids. Per the germline V gene, CDR1 is SGHVS and CDR2 is FQNEAQ. V lost 4 bases and J 1 base, leaving 4 bases between the germline ends. CDR3 region: CASSSLQETQYF. In DNA form, the CDR3 reads TGTGCCAGCAGCTCCCTCCAAGAGACCCAGTACTTC.